This TCR beta chain emerged from a study of PD-1 blockade in classical Hodgkin lymphoma. Study observations and caveats: Patients with a complete response exhibited baseline diversity comparable to newly diagnosed patients.

A few counts support this clone. The antigen remains unidentified. Method: immunoSEQ multiplex PCR; TCRdb's copy keeps in-frame clones and lacks some. The table records approximately 45,000 clones, roughly two thirds of them present only once. The germline CDR1 and CDR2 sequences are GTSNPN and SVGIG (reference sequence). There are 13 residues in the CDR3. V shed 2 bases and J shed 1 base, with 8 bases lying between them. Time point indicated: cycle 4 day 1 (C4D1), after around six weeks of nivolumab. In every patient, relapse followed autologous stem cell transplantation, while exposure to brentuximab vedotin differed. Reported best responses ranged across complete response, partial response or progressive disease.

The clonotype originates from a human donor with classical Hodgkin lymphoma. J is TRBJ1-1 and V is TRBV30, with no clear D. The material sequenced was peripheral blood mononuclear cells (PBMCs), taken before the fourth cycle of nivolumab. The CDR3 reads CAWSQRSNTEAFF. The CDR3 DNA reads TGTGCCTGGAGTCAGAGATCGAACACTGAAGCTTTCTTT.